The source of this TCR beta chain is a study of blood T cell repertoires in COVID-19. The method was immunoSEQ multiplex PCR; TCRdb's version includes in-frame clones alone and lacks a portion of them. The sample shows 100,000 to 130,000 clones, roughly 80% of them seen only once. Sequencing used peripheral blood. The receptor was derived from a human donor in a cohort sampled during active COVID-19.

CDR3 DNA: TGTGCCAGCAGCTTAGTAGGACAGGGAAGAAGGGAGCAGTACTTC. It is translated as CASSLVGQGRREQYF. The gene calls are TRBV7-9 and TRBJ2-7; 8 nucleotides line up with TRBD1. Unmatched junction bases numbered 9, after V lost 1 base and J lost 7 bases. Germline V gene data show CDR1 as SEHNR and CDR2 as FQNEAQ (reference sequence). CDR3 length: 15 residues.